This paragraph reports one T cell receptor beta chain. Its cognate antigen is unknown. The CDR3 totals 13 residues. Germline CDR1 and CDR2: SQVTM and ANQGSEA. Losses at the gene ends were 7 bases for V and 3 bases for J; bases not matched to a gene: 2. These data come from a study of cytomegalovirus exposure and HLA in healthy donors. Study overall: An early data release held some 85 million unique TCRs from HLA-typed donors.

Primers: 60 Vbeta forward and 13 Jbeta reverse. Assay: immunoSEQ multiplex PCR; the TCRdb copy retains only in-frame clones and omits some. Of roughly 130,000 clones in the sample, roughly 78% were seen once. General observations from the study: Further analysis was carried out later, and it showed several of the most significant clusters appearing linked to common viral pathogens. A later analysis linked a missense variant in DCLRE1C to the trimming of TCR beta V and J genes. The study had only CMV serostatus as immune exposure information.

The rearrangement uses TRBV29-1 and TRBJ2-2, with 10 bases fitting TRBD1. Sequencing was performed on PBMCs. The clonotype originates from a man between 40 and 49 years old in good health and CMV-seronegative. The CDR3 coding sequence is TGCAGCGCCGGGACAGGGGACACCGGGGAGCTGTTTTTT. It encodes CSAGTGDTGELFF.